This record looks at one T cell receptor (beta chain) sequence and its context. Its antigen remains unidentified. This sample is part of a study of cytomegalovirus exposure and HLA in healthy donors. Whole-study results and caveats: In vitro confirmation showed three CMV-associated chains to be CMV antigen specific. In all likelihood, a cluster of highly shared sequence variants was a sequencing artifact. The study labeled more than 150 TCR beta chains cytomegalovirus-associated.

The CDR3 has 14 residues. Germline trimming cut 3 bases from V and 0 bases from J; bases unmatched to any gene: 1. Germline V lookup: CDR1 SNHLY, CDR2 FYNNEI. Donors had nominal health at sampling but likely had unrecorded immune exposures. A multiplex PCR was run with 60 Vbeta primers and 13 Jbeta primers. The method was immunoSEQ multiplex PCR; TCRdb's version includes in-frame clones alone and lacks a portion of them. The sample lists 150,000 to 200,000 clones, about 78% occurring once. This clonotype originated in a man in his fifties or sixties in good health and CMV-seronegative. This rearrangement joins TRBV2 to TRBJ2-5, with TRBD1 identical over 7 bases. The sequenced material came from PBMCs. CDR3 sequence (DNA): TGTGCCAGCAGTGAGACAGGGAACCAAGAGACCCAGTACTTC. This gives the protein CASSETGNQETQYF.